This T cell receptor beta chain emerged from a study of cytomegalovirus exposure and HLA in healthy donors. Germline loops: CDR1 SGHDN, CDR2 FVKESK. This CDR3 is built from 17 residues. Trimming removed 2 bases from V and 0 bases from J, with 17 bases in between. Study results and caveats: Later analysis suggested most CMV-associated TCR beta chains were HLA-restricted. The study had only CMV serostatus as immune exposure information. Through in vitro validation, a few CMV-associated chains were shown to be specific for CMV antigens. TCR beta V segments were, for the most part, productive about 87% or about 30% of the time in an earlier analysis.

As concerns this clone: Its target is unknown.

Researchers ran the PCR with 60 Vbeta and 13 Jbeta primers. Assay: immunoSEQ multiplex PCR; the TCRdb copy retains only in-frame clones and omits some. The sample holds 20,000 to 30,000 clones, 70% seen once. The chain combines TRBV14 with TRBJ2-7; no firm D call. This receptor was obtained from a woman aged 45-59 years in good health and CMV-seronegative. Sequencing used PBMCs. Written as DNA, the CDR3 is TGTGCCAGCAGCCAAACCTGGCTCAGGCTCAGCTCCTACGAGCAGTACTTC. This encodes CASSQTWLRLSSYEQYF.